These 29 T cell receptor beta chains share one sample of origin, sequenced in a study of blood T cell repertoires in COVID-19. The method was immunoSEQ multiplex PCR; TCRdb's version includes in-frame clones alone and lacks a portion of them. The table records about 100,000 clones, 65% to 90% of them present only once. Source material: PBMCs or T cells enriched from blood (not recorded which). The receptors stem from a woman aged 50 to 60 who had recovered from COVID-19.

V and J are TRBV5-1 and TRBJ1-1; no firm D call. Germline V gives CDR1 SGHRS, CDR2 YFSETQ. The length of the CDR3 is 14 residues. Trimming pared 0 bases from V and 7 bases from J, leaving 13 bases between. CDR3 residues: CASSLAGGGSEAFF. The DNA for the CDR3 is TGCGCCAGCAGCTTGGCCGGTGGAGGTAGTGAAGCTTTCTTT.

The gene calls are TRBV7-2 and TRBJ2-3; 10 nucleotides match TRBD2. With V trimmed by 4 bases and J by 0 bases, 7 bases remained unmatched. The germline gives CDR1 SGHTA, CDR2 FQGNSA. This CDR3 comprises 17 residues. DNA of the CDR3: TGTGCCAGCAGCTACCTCGGACTAGCGGCTAGCACAGATACGCAGTATTTT. Its translation is CASSYLGLAASTDTQYF.

The chain joins TRBV18 to TRBJ2-1, with 13 positions matching TRBD2. From germline, CDR1 is KGHSH and CDR2 LQKENI. Germline trimming cut 6 bases from V and 10 bases from J; bases unmatched to any gene: 6. The CDR3 runs to 14 residues. CDR3 region: CASSRRLAGGEQFF. The CDR3 region has the DNA TGTGCCAGCTCCCGGAGACTAGCGGGGGGCGAGCAGTTCTTC.

This clone came up once. This rearrangement joins TRBV4-1 to TRBJ1-2, with unresolved D. Germline CDR1 and CDR2: MGHRA and YSYEKL. The V gene lost 3 bases and the J gene lost 7 bases, with 9 bases spanning the gap. This CDR3 comprises 12 residues. The CDR3 bases are TGCGCCAGCAGCCAGGCGGGGTCTGGCTACACCTTC. It codes for CASSQAGSGYTF.

The V gene is TRBV5-1, the J gene TRBJ1-4; weak D call: TRBD1 (6 bases). The germline V gene has CDR1 SGHRS and CDR2 YFSETQ. Trimming removed 5 bases at V and 7 bases at J, with 18 bases between. The CDR3 sequence is 15 residues long. The CDR3 DNA follows: TGCGCCAGCAGTTCAAAGACAGGTATCTTTGAAAAACTGTTTTTT. Translation: CASSSKTGIFEKLFF. The entire variable domain, with the rest obtained from reference TRBV5-1 and TRBJ1-4, is as follows: KAGVTQTPRYLIKTRGQQVTLSCSPISGHRSVSWYQQTPGQGLQFLFEYFSETQRNKGNFPGRFSGRQFSNSRSEMNVSTLELGDSALYLCASSSKTGIFEKLFFGSGTQLSVL.

The chain uses TRBV2 and TRBJ2-1; no clear D. V lost 0 bases to trimming and J lost 7 bases, with 4 bases between them. Looked up from germline, CDR1 is SNHLY and CDR2 is FYNNEI. CDR3 length: 12 residues. CDR3 sequence reads: CASSEARNEQFF. The DNA of the CDR3 is TGTGCCAGCAGTGAAGCGCGAAATGAGCAGTTCTTC.

The chain recombines TRBV2 with TRBJ2-7; 13 bases match TRBD2. The CDR3 spans 14 residues. CDR1 and CDR2 from the germline V gene are SNHLY and FYNNEI. Trimming removed 11 bases from V and 0 bases from J; junction bases left unmatched: 4. The CDR3 sequence is CAGGLAGPSYEQYF. The DNA of the CDR3 is TGTGCCGGGGGACTAGCGGGGCCCTCCTACGAGCAGTACTTC.

This clone was seen only a few times. The chain uses TRBV29-1 and TRBJ2-2, with 8 bases fitting TRBD1. This CDR3 has 12 residues. CDR1 is SQVTM and CDR2 is ANQGSEA in the germline V gene. The ends lost 6 bases at V and 5 bases at J; junction bases unmatched: 2. The CDR3 loop reads CSVDRGTGELFF. The DNA for the CDR3 is TGCAGCGTAGACAGGGGAACCGGGGAGCTGTTTTTT.

The chain uses TRBV24-1 and TRBJ2-1; 8 bases agree with TRBD2. Trimming removed 3 bases from V and 6 bases from J; junction bases left unmatched: 12. The CDR3 has 17 residues. The germline CDR1 and CDR2 sequences are KGHDR and SFDVKD. CDR3 coding DNA: TGTGCCACCAGTGATCGTAACGGAGTAGCGGGGTTCAATGAGCAGTTCTTC. Protein: CATSDRNGVAGFNEQFF.

The CDR3 protein is CASSLGASSGEKLFF. Here the CDR3 DNA reads TGTGCCAGCAGTCTAGGGGCCTCCAGTGGTGAAAAACTGTTTTTT. V gene TRBV6-5 combines with J gene TRBJ1-4, with TRBD1 as a possible D gene (5 bases). Trimming removed 5 bases at V and 7 bases at J, with 17 bases between. The CDR3 has 15 residues. Germline assignment: CDR1 MNHEY and CDR2 SVGAGI.

In this sample, this clone turned up once. The chain joins TRBV5-1 to TRBJ1-4; 7 bases agree with TRBD1. CDR3 size: 13 residues. J was trimmed by 4 bases and V by 4 bases; bases with no gene match: 1. Looked up from germline, CDR1 is SGHRS and CDR2 is YFSETQ. CDR3 sequence reads: CASSDRVNEKLFF. DNA for the CDR3: TGCGCCAGCAGCGACAGGGTTAATGAAAAACTGTTTTTT.

The rearrangement links TRBV5-1 to TRBJ1-4, with D unclear. The CDR3 loop spans 18 amino acids. The germline gives CDR1 SGHRS, CDR2 YFSETQ. V was cut by 0 bases and J by 8 bases, with 23 bases left in between. The CDR3 DNA sequence: TGCGCCAGCAGCTTGGCCCCCCTCAGCAGTTCCGGCGGCGAAAAACTGTTTTTT. Translation: CASSLAPLSSSGGEKLFF.

This clone was detected only a few times. V usage is TRBV7-9 and J usage is TRBJ1-4; 10 bases match TRBD1. Germline V gene data show CDR1 as SEHNR and CDR2 as FQNEAQ (reference sequence). There are 19 residues in the CDR3. The ends lost 1 base at V and 3 bases at J; junction bases unmatched: 11. The CDR3 nucleotides read TGTGCCAGCAGCTTAGGGAGACAGGGGGCCTGGCAAGCTAATGAAAAACTGTTTTTT. It encodes CASSLGRQGAWQANEKLFF. Looking up the rest from reference TRBV7-9 and TRBJ1-4 gives the full variable domain: DTGVSQNPRHKITKRGQNVTFRCDPISEHNRLYWYRQTLGQGPEFLTYFQNEAQLEKSRLLSDRFSAERPKGSFSTLEIQRTEQGDSAMYLCASSLGRQGAWQANEKLFFGSGTQLSVL.

This sequence joins TRBV30 and TRBJ1-1; D perhaps matches TRBD1 (6 bases). CDR3 length: 15 residues. Trimming pared 0 bases from V and 1 base from J, leaving 12 bases between. CDR1 GTSNPN and CDR2 SVGIG come from the germline V gene (reference sequence). The CDR3 protein is CAWSVKTGWNTEAFF. CDR3 sequence (DNA): TGTGCCTGGAGTGTCAAGACAGGCTGGAACACTGAAGCTTTCTTT.

The gene calls are TRBV7-8 and TRBJ2-1, with TRBD1 matching over 7 bases. Germline trimming cut 2 bases from V and 1 base from J; bases unmatched to any gene: 11. Germline V CDR1 and CDR2: SGHVS, FQNEAQ. The length of the CDR3 is 18 residues. The CDR3 region has the DNA TGTGCCAGCAGCTTAAAATCGACAGGGAAAATTTCCTACAATGAGCAGTTCTTC. Its protein is CASSLKSTGKISYNEQFF.

Only one count was recorded for this clone. The chain recombines TRBV5-1 with TRBJ2-5, with D possibly TRBD2 on 5 matching bases. This CDR3 comprises 12 residues. Germline CDR1 is SGHRS and CDR2 is YFSETQ. Trimming pared 0 bases from V and 6 bases from J, leaving 6 bases between. The CDR3 DNA reads TGCGCCAGCAGCTTGGGGGAGCAGACCCAGTACTTC. This codes for CASSLGEQTQYF. The whole variable domain, remainder taken from reference TRBV5-1 and TRBJ2-5, is KAGVTQTPRYLIKTRGQQVTLSCSPISGHRSVSWYQQTPGQGLQFLFEYFSETQRNKGNFPGRFSGRQFSNSRSEMNVSTLELGDSALYLCASSLGEQTQYFGPGTRLLVL.

The chain couples TRBV30 to TRBJ1-2; D perhaps matches TRBD1 (6 bases). Trimming cost V 1 base and J 0 bases, with 15 bases left between them. The length of the CDR3 is 16 residues. Germline V lookup: CDR1 GTSNPN, CDR2 SVGIG (reference sequence). The CDR3 DNA is TGTGCCTGGAGTGCTGGGGGCGCCGGGGCTAACTATGGCTACACCTTC. Translation gives CAWSAGGAGANYGYTF. The whole variable domain, remainder taken from reference TRBV30 and TRBJ1-2, is SQTIHQWPATLVQPVGSPLSLECTVEGTSNPNLYWYRQAAGRGLQLLFYSVGIGQISSEVPQNLSASRPQDRQFILSSKKLLLSDSGFYLCAWSAGGAGANYGYTFGSGTRLTVV.

The chain uses TRBV27 and TRBJ2-7; 10 bases line up with TRBD2. The germline CDR1 and CDR2 sequences are MNHEY and SMNVEV (reference sequence). The V segment lost 4 bases and the J segment 4 bases; nucleotides outside the gene matches: 4. The CDR3 runs to 14 residues. The CDR3 sequence is CASSSLAGAYEQYF. The DNA of the CDR3 is TGTGCCAGCAGTTCCCTAGCGGGGGCTTACGAGCAGTACTTC.

The chain combines TRBV28 with TRBJ2-7; 11 nucleotides line up with TRBD1. CDR3 size: 15 residues. Per the germline V gene, CDR1 is MDHEN and CDR2 is SYDVKM. With 5 bases clipped from V and 1 base from J, the junction kept 4 bases outside the gene matches. CDR3: CASSIGQGASYEQYF. CDR3 bases: TGTGCCAGCAGTATAGGACAGGGGGCTTCCTACGAGCAGTACTTC.

The rearrangement links TRBV2 to TRBJ2-7, with D perhaps matching TRBD2 (5 bases). CDR3 length: 14 amino acids. V lost 7 bases to trimming and J lost 2 bases, with 15 bases between them. Germline-derived CDR1 and CDR2 are SNHLY and FYNNEI. CDR3 bases: TGTGCCAGCACACGGGAAACTAACACCTACGAGCAGTACTTC. This codes for CASTRETNTYEQYF.

CDR3 nucleotide sequence: TGTGCCATCAGTGAATTCGACAGGGCCCACTACGAGCAGTACTTC. Its protein product is CAISEFDRAHYEQYF. This rearrangement joins TRBV10-3 to TRBJ2-7; 7 bases match TRBD1. V was pared by 3 bases and J by 3 bases, with 8 bases of the junction left unmatched. This CDR3 spans 15 amino acids. Per germline, CDR1 ENHRY and CDR2 SYGVKD.

The chain has TRBV21-1 and TRBJ2-7; the D call in the table, TRBD1, was not verified against the DNA. TRBV21-1 is labeled a pseudogene. This CDR3 comprises 16 residues. The CDR3 sequence: CASSKAEGQGSYEQYF. The CDR3, as DNA: TGTGCCAGCAGCAAAGCCGAGGGACAGGGCTCCTACGAGCAGTACTTC.

The chain is built from TRBV14 and TRBJ1-6; D perhaps matches TRBD1 (6 bases). There are 15 residues in the CDR3. CDR1 and CDR2 from the germline V gene are SGHDN and FVKESK. The ends were cut back, 4 bases at V and 10 bases at J, with 17 bases in the middle. CDR3 residues: CASSLYGQFDSPLHF. The DNA for the CDR3 is TGTGCCAGCAGCCTATACGGACAGTTTGACTCACCCCTCCACTTT.

The table lists this clone with a count of one. This chain joins TRBV4-1 and TRBJ2-3; 9 nucleotides agree with TRBD2. The CDR3 runs 17 residues. Losses at the gene ends were 2 bases for V and 2 bases for J; bases not matched to a gene: 8. Germline values: CDR1 MGHRA, CDR2 YSYEKL. CDR3 region: CASSQSIAGAFTDTQYF. CDR3 bases: TGCGCCAGCAGCCAATCCATAGCGGGAGCGTTCACAGATACGCAGTATTTT.

The chain joins TRBV30 to TRBJ2-3, with 10 nucleotides matching TRBD2. J gave up 7 bases and V 0 bases, and 4 bases lay outside the gene matches. Germline CDR1 GTSNPN, CDR2 SVGIG (reference sequence). The CDR3 covers 14 residues. The CDR3 DNA reads TGTGCCTGGAGTGTATCTAGCGGGAGAAATACGCAGTATTTT. This translates into CAWSVSSGRNTQYF.

This clone was observed once. The CDR3 nucleotides read TGCGCCAGCAGCAAGACTAGCGGAACCATAAGGAGCTCCTACGAGCAGTACTTC. Encoded protein: CASSKTSGTIRSSYEQYF. The chain joins TRBV5-1 to TRBJ2-7; 9 positions agree with TRBD2. The V gene end was trimmed by 4 bases and the J gene end by 0 bases; junction bases not matched to a gene: 14. Germline lookup yields CDR1 SGHRS and CDR2 YFSETQ. The CDR3 is 18 amino acids.

This chain joins TRBV4-2 and TRBJ2-1, with TRBD2 as a possible D gene (5 bases). Germline V gene lookup returns CDR1 LGHNA and CDR2 YNFKEQ. V gave up 1 base and J gave up 0 bases, with 10 bases separating them. This CDR3 spans 16 amino acids. The CDR3 sequence: CASSQVGAASYNEQFF. For the CDR3, the DNA is TGTGCCAGCAGCCAAGTAGGAGCGGCCTCCTACAATGAGCAGTTCTTC.

The gene calls are TRBV6-6 and TRBJ1-4, with D possibly TRBD1 on 5 matching bases. This CDR3 contains 15 residues. Germline V CDR1 and CDR2: MNHNY, SVGAGI (reference sequence). Trimming shortened V by 4 bases and J by 5 bases, and 14 bases separated the two germline ends. CDR3 nucleotide sequence: TGTGCCAGCAGTTTACTGGGGGGAGAAAATGAAAAACTGTTTTTT. Encoded protein: CASSLLGGENEKLFF.

This clone was observed a few times. V is TRBV14 and J is TRBJ1-1, with D possibly being TRBD1 (6 bases). V lost 0 bases to trimming and J lost 2 bases, with 13 bases between them. CDR3 length equals 16 residues. Germline CDR1 and CDR2: SGHDN and FVKESK. The CDR3 protein is CASSQDWTVLNTEAFF. CDR3 in DNA: TGTGCCAGCAGCCAAGATTGGACAGTTCTAAACACTGAAGCTTTCTTT. The full variable domain, rest sourced from reference TRBV14 and TRBJ1-1, is EAGVTQFPSHSVIEKGQTVTLRCDPISGHDNLYWYRRVMGKEIKFLLHFVKESKQDESGMPNNRFLAERTGGTYSTLKVQPAELEDSGVYFCASSQDWTVLNTEAFFGQGTRLTVV.